A selection of T cell receptor beta chains follows, all from one sample in a study of T cells after posttransplantation cyclophosphamide. Sequencing was performed with immunoSEQ multiplex PCR; in TCRdb, only in-frame clones are kept and a portion is missing. This table holds 23,000 or so clones, roughly 98% found once. Specimen: naive CD8+ T cells sorted from PBMCs. The receptors stem from a man aged 40-50 years in good health, CMV-negative, and a related stem cell transplant donor. Each CDR3 is given with its conserved first and last residue. The D gene is left open where the match is weak. A row's size may be missing; if present it is once, few, many or a size class.

CDR3 DNA | CDR3 protein | V gene | clone size | J gene | D gene
TGTGCCAGCAGCTTGGGCAGCGGGTTCACCTACGAGCAGTACTTC | CASSLGSGFTYEQYF | TRBV5-5 | - | TRBJ2-7 | -
TGTGCCAGCAGTTTGGGCAGATTCATTTCCTACAATGAGCAGTTCTTC | CASSLGRFISYNEQFF | TRBV28 | - | TRBJ2-1 | -
TGTGCCAGCAGTTCCGGGACTTCGGGCAATGAGCAGTTCTTC | CASSSGTSGNEQFF | TRBV27 | - | TRBJ2-1 | -
TGTGCCACAGCGGTCCTTGACGGCAATGAGCAGTTCTTC | CATAVLDGNEQFF | TRBV10-3 | - | TRBJ2-1 | -
TGTGCCAGCAGTCCCGGGACTAGCGGGTTCAATGAGCAGTTCTTC | CASSPGTSGFNEQFF | TRBV6-1 | - | TRBJ2-1 | TRBD2
TGTGCCAGCAGTGCTATGACTAGCGGATACAATGAGCAGTTCTTC | CASSAMTSGYNEQFF | TRBV6-4 | - | TRBJ2-1 | TRBD2
TGTGCCAGCAGCAAATACAATGAGCAGTTCTTC | CASSKYNEQFF | TRBV6-1 | - | TRBJ2-1 | -
TGCGCCAGCAGCCAAGGGCTCCCACAGCATGAGCAGTTCTTC | CASSQGLPQHEQFF | TRBV4-3 | - | TRBJ2-1 | -
TGTGCCAGCACCTTCCTTTCGGGGAGGACCGGGGAGCTGTTTTTT | CASTFLSGRTGELFF | TRBV19 | - | TRBJ2-2 | -
TGTGCCAGCAGTCCCGACAGGGGTTGGGAGACCCAGTACTTC | CASSPDRGWETQYF | TRBV27 | - | TRBJ2-5 | TRBD1
TGTGCCAGTAATCTAGCGGGAGGTGGAGAGCAGTACTTC | CASNLAGGGEQYF | TRBV19 | - | TRBJ2-7 | TRBD2
TGTGCCAGCAGCTTAGCCCAGATGGCCTACGAGCAGTACTTC | CASSLAQMAYEQYF | TRBV11-2 | - | TRBJ2-7 | -
TGTGCCAGCTGGGGAGGGAAAGGGACCCAGTACTTC | CASWGGKGTQYF | TRBV11-1 | - | TRBJ2-5 | TRBD2
TGTGCCAGCAGACTAGCTGCCGGGGAGCTGTTTTTT | CASRLAAGELFF | TRBV6-6 | - | TRBJ2-2 | -
TGTGCCAGCAGCAGCGCGAACACCGGGGAGCTGTTTTTT | CASSSANTGELFF | TRBV9 | - | TRBJ2-2 | -
TGTGCCACCAGCAGAGATCTGGAGGGGACGGCTGAAGGCTACACCTTC | CATSRDLEGTAEGYTF | TRBV15 | - | TRBJ1-2 | -
TGTGCCAGCAGCTTAGTACAGGGAAAGGGGGAGCAGTACTTC | CASSLVQGKGEQYF | TRBV7-8 | - | TRBJ2-7 | -
TGCAGCGTTGCGCTAGGGGCTGGGGAGCTGTTTTTT | CSVALGAGELFF | TRBV29-1 | - | TRBJ2-2 | -
TGTGCCAGCAGCGCCTCACTAGCGGGAGGCAATGAGCAGTTCTTC | CASSASLAGGNEQFF | TRBV2 | - | TRBJ2-1 | TRBD2
TGTGCCAGCAGTGGGGGACAGGACTATGGCTACACCTTC | CASSGGQDYGYTF | TRBV6-6 | - | TRBJ1-2 | TRBD1
TGTGCCAGCAGCTTAGAACCCCGTTTTTTAGTAGCGAACACTGAAGCTTTCTTT | CASSLEPRFLVANTEAFF | TRBV11-2 | - | TRBJ1-1 | -
TGTGCCAGCAGGAGGGGGCTAATTAATGAGCAGCTCTTC | CASRRGLINEQLF | TRBV27 | - | TRBJ2-1 | TRBD1
TGTGCCAGCAGCCGGGCGGGGGCCTACGAGCAGTACTTC | CASSRAGAYEQYF | TRBV27 | - | TRBJ2-7 | TRBD2
TGTGCCAGCAGCTTGGGTGGGAACAGGGGCCTCCGAAGAACTGAAGCTTTCTTT | CASSLGGNRGLRRTEAFF | TRBV5-6 | - | TRBJ1-1 | TRBD1
TGTGCCAGCAGTTTATTCTTTCGTGAGCAGTTCTTC | CASSLFFREQFF | TRBV28 | once | TRBJ2-1 | -
TGTGCCAGCTCAAACACAGATACGCAGTATTTT | CASSNTDTQYF | TRBV27 | - | TRBJ2-3 | -
TGTGCCAGCTCACTCAGCGGTGCTTTCAATCAGCCCCAGCATTTT | CASSLSGAFNQPQHF | TRBV18 | once | TRBJ1-5 | -
TGTGCCAGCAGCCGGGACAGGGCATTGTCCTCTGGAAACACCATATATTTT | CASSRDRALSSGNTIYF | TRBV28 | - | TRBJ1-3 | TRBD1
TGTGCCAGCAGTCCAATCTCGCCTAGAGAGTTCACAGATACGCAGTATTTT | CASSPISPREFTDTQYF | TRBV28 | once | TRBJ2-3 | -
TGCGCCAGCAGTGACTATAGCGGGATGGGGAATGAGCAGTTCTTC | CASSDYSGMGNEQFF | TRBV10-2 | - | TRBJ2-1 | TRBD2
TGTGCCAGCAGTTTGCGTGGACAGGGGCCTATTAACTATGGCTACACCTTC | CASSLRGQGPINYGYTF | TRBV27 | - | TRBJ1-2 | TRBD1
TGTGCCAGCAGCTTGGTCGGACTCTCCTCCTACGAGCAGTACTTC | CASSLVGLSSYEQYF | TRBV5-6 | - | TRBJ2-7 | -
TGTGCCAGCAGTCTTGGGGGGGCGGCCGGGGAGCTGTTTTTT | CASSLGGAAGELFF | TRBV27 | once | TRBJ2-2 | -
TGTGCCTGGAACGCGGGAGCGGACTACGAGCAGTACTTC | CAWNAGADYEQYF | TRBV30 | - | TRBJ2-7 | TRBD2
TGCAGCGTTTTCGACAGGCCTAATGAAAAACTGTTTTTT | CSVFDRPNEKLFF | TRBV29-1 | - | TRBJ1-4 | -